This TCR beta chain was recorded in a study of brain T cells in children with intractable seizures. Time point reported: blood from clinic visit 5 months post-surgery; TSC patient then seizure free. Sequencing was limited to surgery cases with top T cell transcript signatures in brain tissue. Trimming at V came to 4 bases and at J to 5 bases, leaving 9 bases not matched to a gene. This CDR3 is 16 amino acids long. Germline lookup yields CDR1 MGHRA and CDR2 YSYEKL. Sequenced by immunoSEQ multiplex PCR; TCRdb stores in-frame clones only, minus some. The data show around 340,000 clones, 93% seen once. The V and J genes are TRBV4-1 and TRBJ2-2; TRBD1 aligns across 8 bases. The sequenced sample was peripheral blood, obtained approximately 5 months after surgery. The TCR sequence derives from a boy younger than two with tuberous sclerosis and intractable seizures. DNA for the CDR3: TGCGCCAGCAGCCCAAGTGGGACAGGAGGAACCGGGGAGCTGTTTTTT. Its translation is CASSPSGTGGTGELFF.